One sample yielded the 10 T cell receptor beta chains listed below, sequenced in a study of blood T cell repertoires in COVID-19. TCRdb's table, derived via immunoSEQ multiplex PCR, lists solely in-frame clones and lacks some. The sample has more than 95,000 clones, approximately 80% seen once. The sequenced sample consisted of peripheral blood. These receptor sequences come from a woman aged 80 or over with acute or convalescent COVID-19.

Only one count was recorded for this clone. The CDR3 spells CAWRRQGAGTGELFF. Written as DNA, the CDR3 is TGTGCCTGGAGAAGACAGGGGGCGGGCACCGGGGAGCTGTTTTTT. The chain has TRBV30 and TRBJ2-2, with TRBD1 matching 10 bases. Germline lookup yields CDR1 GTSNPN and CDR2 SVGIG (reference sequence). V trimming: 3 bases; J trimming: 4 bases; junction bases outside the gene matches: 5. The length of the CDR3 is 15 residues.

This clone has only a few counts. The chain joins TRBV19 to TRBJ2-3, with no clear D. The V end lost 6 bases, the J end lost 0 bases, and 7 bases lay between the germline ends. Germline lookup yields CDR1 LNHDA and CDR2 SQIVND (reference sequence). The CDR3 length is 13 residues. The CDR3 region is CASSDGSTDTQYF. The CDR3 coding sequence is TGTGCCAGTAGCGACGGGAGCACAGATACGCAGTATTTT.

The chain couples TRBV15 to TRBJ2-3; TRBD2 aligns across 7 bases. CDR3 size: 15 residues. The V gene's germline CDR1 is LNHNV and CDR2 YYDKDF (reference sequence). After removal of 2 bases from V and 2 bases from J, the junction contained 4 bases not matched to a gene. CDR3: CATSRLSGVTDTQYF. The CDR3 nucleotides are TGTGCCACCAGCAGACTGAGCGGGGTCACAGATACGCAGTATTTT.

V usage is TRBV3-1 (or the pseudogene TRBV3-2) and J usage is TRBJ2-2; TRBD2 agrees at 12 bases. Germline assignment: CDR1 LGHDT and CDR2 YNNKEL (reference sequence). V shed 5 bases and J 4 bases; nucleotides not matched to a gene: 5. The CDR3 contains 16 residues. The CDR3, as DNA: TGTGCCAGCAGCACCAGGACTAGCGGGGCCACCGGGGAGCTGTTTTTT. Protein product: CASSTRTSGATGELFF.

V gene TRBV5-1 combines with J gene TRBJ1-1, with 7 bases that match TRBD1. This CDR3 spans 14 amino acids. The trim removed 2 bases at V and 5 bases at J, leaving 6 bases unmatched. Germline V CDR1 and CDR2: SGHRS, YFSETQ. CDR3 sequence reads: CASSFDDRVTEAFF. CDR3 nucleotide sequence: TGCGCCAGCAGCTTTGATGACAGGGTGACTGAAGCTTTCTTT.

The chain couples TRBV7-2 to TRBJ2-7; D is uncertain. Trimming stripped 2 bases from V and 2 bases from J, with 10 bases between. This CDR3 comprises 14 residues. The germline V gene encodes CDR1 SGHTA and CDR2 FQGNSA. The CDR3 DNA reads TGTGCCAGCAGCTTAACCGCAGGCCCCTACGAGCAGTACTTC. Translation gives CASSLTAGPYEQYF. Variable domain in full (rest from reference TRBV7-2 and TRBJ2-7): GAGVSQSPSNKVTEKGKDVELRCDPISGHTALYWYRQSLGQGLEFLIYFQGNSAPDKSGLPSDRFSAERTGGSVSTLTIQRTQQEDSAVYLCASSLTAGPYEQYFGPGTRLTVT.

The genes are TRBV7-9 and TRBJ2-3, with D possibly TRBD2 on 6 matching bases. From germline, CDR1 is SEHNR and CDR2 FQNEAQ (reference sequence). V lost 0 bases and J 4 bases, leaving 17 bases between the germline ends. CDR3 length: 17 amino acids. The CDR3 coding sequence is TGTGCCAGCAGCTTAGCGCGCGCGGCAGGAGGGGCAGATACGCAGTATTTT. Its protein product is CASSLARAAGGADTQYF.

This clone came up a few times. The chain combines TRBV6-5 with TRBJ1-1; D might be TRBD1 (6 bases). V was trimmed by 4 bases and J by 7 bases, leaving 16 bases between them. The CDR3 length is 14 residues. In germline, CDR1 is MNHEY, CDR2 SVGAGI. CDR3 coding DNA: TGTGCCAGCAGTTCAGACAGGTACCGGCTTGAAGCTTTCTTT. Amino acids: CASSSDRYRLEAFF.

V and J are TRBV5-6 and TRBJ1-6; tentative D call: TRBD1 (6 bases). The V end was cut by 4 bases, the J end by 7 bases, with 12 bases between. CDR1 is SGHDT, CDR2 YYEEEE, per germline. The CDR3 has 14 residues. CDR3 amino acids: CASSLGTPNSPLHF. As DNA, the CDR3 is TGTGCCAGCAGCCTCGGGACACCCAATTCACCCCTCCACTTT.

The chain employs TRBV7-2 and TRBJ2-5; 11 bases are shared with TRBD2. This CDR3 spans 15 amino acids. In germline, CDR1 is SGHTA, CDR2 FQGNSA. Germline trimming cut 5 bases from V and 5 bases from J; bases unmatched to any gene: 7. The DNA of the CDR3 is TGTGCCAGCAGCCTTAGCGGGAGGGCGGGGGAGACCCAGTACTTC. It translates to CASSLSGRAGETQYF.